Following are 32 T cell receptor beta chains from one sample sequenced in a study of T cell responses to AZD1222 COVID-19 vaccine. Data came from immunoSEQ multiplex PCR; TCRdb stores just in-frame clones and leaves some out. The sample has some 140,000 clones, roughly 90% seen once. The source material was peripheral blood, sampled on day 0 of AZD1222 vaccination. Receptors originate from an adult in good health.

The chain recombines TRBV24-1 with TRBJ1-5; weak D call: TRBD1 (6 bases). Germline V gene lookup returns CDR1 KGHDR and CDR2 SFDVKD. With 4 bases removed from V and 8 bases from J, the gap between germline ends came to 20 bases. CDR3 size: 16 residues. The CDR3 sequence: CATSDSFIQGIEPQHF. CDR3 DNA sequence: TGTGCCACCAGTGACTCTTTCATACAGGGAATCGAGCCCCAGCATTTT.

The chain carries TRBV29-1 and TRBJ1-4; 7 bases match TRBD1. V lost 3 bases, J lost 6 bases, and 4 bases stayed unmatched. This CDR3 contains 13 residues. Germline V gene data show CDR1 as SQVTM and CDR2 as ANQGSEA. The chain's CDR3 is CSVEQGGDEKLFF. The CDR3 DNA follows: TGCAGCGTTGAGCAGGGGGGAGATGAAAAACTGTTTTTT.

V usage is TRBV5-8 and J usage is TRBJ1-1, with a possible D match to TRBD1 (5 bases). Trimming removed 7 bases at V and 1 base at J, with 14 bases between. CDR3 length equals 14 residues. Germline CDR1 reads SGHTS; CDR2 reads YDEGEE. The CDR3 is CASDRGRGNTEAFF. DNA of the CDR3: TGTGCCAGCGACCGGGGGAGGGGGAACACTGAAGCTTTCTTT.

There are a few counts of this clone. This chain joins TRBV3-1 (or the pseudogene TRBV3-2) and TRBJ2-7, with TRBD2 identical over 8 bases. Germline lookup yields CDR1 LGHDT and CDR2 YNNKEL (reference sequence). The CDR3 extends over 15 amino acids. V dropped 0 bases and J dropped 10; count of bases not matched to a gene: 11. CDR3 sequence reads: CASSQDQTSGSSQYF. As DNA, the CDR3 is TGTGCCAGCAGCCAAGATCAAACTAGCGGAAGTAGTCAGTACTTC.

This rearrangement joins TRBV5-1 to TRBJ1-5; 10 positions match TRBD1. The junction had 6 bases not matched to a gene; V was cut back by 4 bases and J by 5 bases. Germline V CDR1 and CDR2: SGHRS, YFSETQ. The CDR3 extends over 15 amino acids. The CDR3, as DNA: TGCGCCAGCAGCCCCCGGACAGGGGGGGATCAGCCCCAGCATTTT. It codes for CASSPRTGGDQPQHF.

The chain recombines TRBV4-3 with TRBJ1-1; D gene unclear. CDR3 length equals 14 residues. Trimming shortened V by 4 bases and J by 0 bases, and 9 bases separated the two germline ends. In germline, CDR1 is LGHNA, CDR2 YSLEER. DNA for the CDR3: TGCGCCAGCAGCCGGGGATCGATGAACACTGAAGCTTTCTTT. Residues: CASSRGSMNTEAFF.

The V and J genes are TRBV6-5 and TRBJ2-5; D is perhaps TRBD1 or TRBD2 (5 bases each). The CDR3 contains 13 residues. Trimming cost V 6 bases and J 1 base, with 9 bases left between them. Germline assignment: CDR1 MNHEY and CDR2 SVGAGI. The CDR3 spells CASSRDPQETQYF. In nucleotides, the CDR3 is TGTGCCAGCAGCAGGGACCCCCAAGAGACCCAGTACTTC.

The V and J genes are TRBV30 and TRBJ1-1, with 8 bases fitting TRBD1. The V and J ends lost 6 bases and 1 base, in that order; junction bases with no gene match: 1. The length of the CDR3 is 12 residues. CDR1 is GTSNPN and CDR2 is SVGIG in the germline V gene (reference sequence). The CDR3 coding sequence is TGTGCCTGTCAGGGGGCGAACACTGAAGCTTTCTTT. Translation gives CACQGANTEAFF.

This clone appeared a single time. The chain uses TRBV9 and TRBJ1-2; the match to TRBD1 covers 7 bases. In germline, CDR1 is SGDLS, CDR2 YYNGEE. V shed 2 bases, J shed 6 bases, and the junction held 10 bases outside the gene matches. The CDR3 has 15 residues. The CDR3 DNA follows: TGTGCCAGCAGCGTCAGAGCAGGGGGATTAAATGGCTACACCTTC. Protein product: CASSVRAGGLNGYTF.

V usage is TRBV21-1 and J usage is TRBJ1-2. TRBV21-1 is a pseudogene segment. This CDR3 region has 15 residues. The CDR3 here is CASSKEGTKVGGYTF. Written as DNA, the CDR3 is TGTGCCAGCAGCAAAGAGGGGACTAAGGTAGGCGGCTACACCTTC.

The table lists this clone with a count of one. This sequence joins TRBV11-3 and TRBJ2-1; 10 nucleotides align to TRBD1. J lost 9 bases, V lost 5 bases, and 7 bases had no gene match. Germline assignment: CDR1 SGHNT and CDR2 YENEEA. This CDR3 is built from 14 residues. The CDR3 DNA follows: TGTGCCAGCAGCCTCATCCGGGACAGGGGTGAGCAGTTCTTC. Translating it yields CASSLIRDRGEQFF.

Points on this clone: The junction differs from germline at one of its ends, possibly a read error. The V and J genes are TRBV7-7 and TRBJ1-4; D gene unclear. The germline V gene encodes CDR1 SSHAT and CDR2 FNYEAQ (reference sequence). CDR3 length: 13 amino acids. The CDR3, as DNA: TGTGCTAGCAGCTTAAGTATCCGTGGAGAACTGTTTTTT. Its protein is CASSLSIRGELFF.

The chain couples TRBV14 to TRBJ1-6; D is ambiguous. Trimming shortened V by 4 bases and J by 8 bases, and 9 bases separated the two germline ends. The CDR3 has 13 residues. The V gene's germline CDR1 is SGHDN and CDR2 FVKESK. CDR3 protein: CASSPQDYSPLHF. CDR3 nucleotides: TGTGCCAGCAGCCCCCAGGATTATTCACCCCTCCACTTT.

The chain is built from TRBV7-6 and TRBJ2-1; 11 bases match TRBD2. Unmatched junction bases numbered 9, after V lost 0 bases and J lost 8 bases. The CDR3 is made up of 17 amino acids. Germline V gene sequence: CDR1 SGHVS, CDR2 FNYEAQ. The CDR3, as DNA: TGTGCCAGCAGCTTAGCCCCCCCCCTAGCGGGAGGTGATGAGCAGTTCTTC. This codes for CASSLAPPLAGGDEQFF.

About this clone: Distinct nucleotide sequences in the sample also encode this CDR3. The chain recombines TRBV12-3 or TRBV12-4 with TRBJ1-3, with D uncertain. The CDR3 has 12 amino acids. V shed 3 bases and J shed 5 bases, with 5 bases lying between them. This CDR3 is CASSFGRNTIYF. The CDR3 nucleotides read TGTGCCAGCAGTTTTGGCAGAAACACCATATATTTT.

V is TRBV7-2 and J is TRBJ2-1; D not resolved. Germline lookup yields CDR1 SGHTA and CDR2 FQGNSA. The V gene lost 0 bases and the J gene lost 0 bases, with 18 bases spanning the gap. The CDR3 runs to 19 residues. The CDR3 nucleotides read TGTGCCAGCAGCTTAGCCGATCCCGTTCTCCCTCGCTCCTACAATGAGCAGTTCTTC. This sequence encodes CASSLADPVLPRSYNEQFF.

The J gene is TRBJ2-1, the V gene TRBV2; D not resolved. Germline V gives CDR1 SNHLY, CDR2 FYNNEI. The CDR3 sequence is 14 residues long. The V end was cut by 8 bases, the J end by 0 bases, with 11 bases between. CDR3 in amino acids: CASLRQSSYNEQFF. CDR3 DNA: TGTGCCAGCCTTAGGCAAAGCTCCTACAATGAGCAGTTCTTC.

The rearrangement links TRBV11-2 to TRBJ1-5; weak D call: TRBD1 (5 bases). The germline CDR1 and CDR2 sequences are SGHAT and FQNNGV. CDR3 length equals 13 residues. The ends were cut back, 4 bases at V and 4 bases at J, with 8 bases in the middle. CDR3 coding DNA: TGTGCCAGCAGCTCGGGGGGGAATCAGCCCCAGCATTTT. It specifies CASSSGGNQPQHF. Full variable domain (missing parts from reference TRBV11-2 and TRBJ1-5): EAGVAQSPRYKIIEKRQSVAFWCNPISGHATLYWYQQILGQGPKLLIQFQNNGVVDDSQLPKDRFSAERLKGVDSTLKIQPAKLEDSAVYLCASSSGGNQPQHFGDGTRLSIL.

The chain couples TRBV28 to TRBJ1-1, with D possibly matching TRBD1 (5 bases). V lost 10 bases to trimming and J lost 11 bases, with 26 bases between them. The CDR3 length is 14 residues. The V gene's germline CDR1 is MDHEN and CDR2 SYDVKM. The CDR3 sequence is CATRVLGGDSGAFF. The DNA for the CDR3 is TGTGCCACCCGGGTTTTAGGTGGAGACAGTGGGGCTTTCTTT.

V is TRBV5-1 and J is TRBJ1-5; 9 nucleotides match TRBD1. With V trimmed by 0 bases and J by 3 bases, 1 base remained unmatched. Germline V gives CDR1 SGHRS, CDR2 YFSETQ. The CDR3 has 15 amino acids. CDR3 bases: TGCGCCAGCAGCTTGGGGGACAGGGACAATCAGCCCCAGCATTTT. This codes for CASSLGDRDNQPQHF.

This clone was observed a few times. This chain connects TRBV19 to TRBJ1-2; D gene unclear. CDR1 is LNHDA and CDR2 is SQIVND in the germline V gene (reference sequence). Trimming cost V 3 bases and J 4 bases, with 12 bases left between them. There are 14 residues in the CDR3. The CDR3: CASSMAGQPYGYTF. CDR3 bases: TGTGCCAGTAGTATGGCTGGGCAGCCCTATGGCTACACCTTC.

The J gene is TRBJ1-3, the V gene TRBV18; D ambiguous. Germline V CDR1 and CDR2: KGHSH, LQKENI. Trimming stripped 2 bases from V and 1 base from J, with 12 bases between. CDR3 length: 16 residues. The CDR3 is CASSPNRAASGNTIYF. In DNA, the CDR3 is TGTGCCAGCTCACCAAACCGCGCAGCTTCTGGAAACACCATATATTTT. Filled out from reference TRBV18 and TRBJ1-3, the complete variable domain reads NAGVMQNPRHLVRRRGQEARLRCSPMKGHSHVYWYRQLPEEGLKFMVYLQKENIIDESGMPKERFSAEFPKEGPSILRIQQVVRGDSAAYFCASSPNRAASGNTIYFGEGSWLTVV.

This chain links TRBV6-4 with TRBJ1-5; D is unclear. CDR1 and CDR2 from the germline V gene are MRHNA and SNTAGT. Between the trimmed V and J ends, which lost 1 base and 6 bases, there was a span of 7 bases. This CDR3 contains 13 residues. In DNA form, the CDR3 reads TGTGCCAGCAGTGACTTCTGGTTTCAGCCCCAGCATTTT. It encodes CASSDFWFQPQHF.

The chain combines TRBV7-9 with TRBJ1-1; D possibly corresponds to TRBD1 (6 bases). Trimming pared 1 base from V and 4 bases from J, leaving 10 bases between. Per germline, CDR1 SEHNR and CDR2 FQNEAQ (reference sequence). The CDR3 extends over 14 amino acids. The DNA of the CDR3 is TGTGCCAGCAGCTTAGTCGGGGGGCCCACTGAAGCTTTCTTT. Translated: CASSLVGGPTEAFF.

The V call is TRBV30, the J call TRBJ1-2; the D gene is possibly TRBD1 (5 bases). Trimming removed 2 bases from V and 7 bases from J, with 14 bases in between. The germline V gene encodes CDR1 GTSNPN and CDR2 SVGIG (reference sequence). The CDR3 runs to 13 residues. CDR3 DNA: TGTGCCTGGAGTCCTCTTGGGGGAGCTGGCTACACCTTC. This gives the protein CAWSPLGGAGYTF.

The chain has TRBV13 and TRBJ1-6; 7 nucleotides line up with TRBD1. J was trimmed by 14 bases and V by 3 bases; bases with no gene match: 13. The CDR3 is 15 amino acids. Germline assignment: CDR1 PRHDT and CDR2 FYEKMQ (reference sequence). CDR3 nucleotides: TGTGCCAGCAGCTTCTTACAGACAGGGCCCCAGGCCCTCCACTTT. Its protein product is CASSFLQTGPQALHF.

The chain uses TRBV4-1 and TRBJ1-5, with a possible D match to TRBD1 (5 bases). CDR1 and CDR2 (germline): MGHRA, YSYEKL. V shed 0 bases and J shed 8 bases, with 20 bases lying between them. This CDR3 is 17 amino acids long. CDR3 bases: TGCGCCAGCAGCCAAGACCCCCCTCCGACAGCACCGGAGCCCCAGCATTTT. It yields the protein CASSQDPPPTAPEPQHF.

The J gene is TRBJ2-1, the V gene TRBV10-3, with 7 bases lining up with TRBD2. The trim removed 6 bases at V and 6 bases at J, leaving 11 bases unmatched. Germline CDR1 ENHRY, CDR2 SYGVKD. This CDR3 region has 15 residues. Here the CDR3 reads CAIRDTSAAGNEQFF. CDR3 coding DNA: TGTGCCATCAGGGATACTAGCGCCGCTGGCAATGAGCAGTTCTTC.

The count of this clone is one. In DNA, the CDR3 is TGTGCCAGCAGCCAGGGTGGTGGACCCTACGAGCAGTACTTC. Translating gives CASSQGGGPYEQYF. This chain connects TRBV3-1 (or the pseudogene TRBV3-2) to TRBJ2-7; no reliable D call. The CDR3 contains 14 residues. Deletions cut 3 bases from V and 2 bases from J, with 11 bases between. CDR1 is LGHDT, CDR2 YNNKEL, per germline (reference sequence).

The chain combines TRBV30 with TRBJ2-5; a weak D match, TRBD2 (6 bases). The CDR3 loop spans 14 amino acids. Trimming left V 4 bases short and J 2 bases short, with 14 bases between. Germline CDR1 and CDR2: GTSNPN and SVGIG (reference sequence). Written as DNA, the CDR3 is TGTGCCTGGAAAGGCGCGGGGCCGCAAGAGACCCAGTACTTC. It yields the protein CAWKGAGPQETQYF.

The chain employs TRBV7-2 and TRBJ2-1, with a tentative D call TRBD2 (5 bases). Trimming pared 4 bases from V and 6 bases from J, leaving 10 bases between. CDR1 is SGHTA and CDR2 is FQGNSA in the germline V gene. The CDR3 loop spans 13 amino acids. CDR3: CASSSWTVNEQFF. The CDR3 DNA reads TGTGCCAGCAGCTCCTGGACTGTCAATGAGCAGTTCTTC. Full variable domain (outside the CDR3, taken from reference TRBV7-2 and TRBJ2-1): GAGVSQSPSNKVTEKGKDVELRCDPISGHTALYWYRQSLGQGLEFLIYFQGNSAPDKSGLPSDRFSAERTGGSVSTLTIQRTQQEDSAVYLCASSSWTVNEQFFGPGTRLTVL.

CDR3 region: CASSQRGQGDNEQFF. CDR3 coding DNA: TGCGCCAGCAGCCAACGGGGACAGGGAGACAATGAGCAGTTCTTC. V is TRBV4-1 and J is TRBJ2-1; 9 bases map to TRBD1. From germline, CDR1 is MGHRA and CDR2 YSYEKL. This CDR3 spans 15 amino acids. Trimming cost V 2 bases and J 5 bases; bases outside gene matches: 4.